The rows below give T cell receptor beta chains drawn from one sample of a study of OX40 agonist ivuxolimab in advanced cancers. Using immunoSEQ multiplex PCR, the repertoire was profiled, and TCRdb retains in-frame clones only, with some absent. The profile covers tens of thousands of clones, with around 93% appearing a single time and 3.5% to 4% taken by the ten largest. The starting material was CD4+ or CD8+ T cells sorted from blood, obtained in a trial of the OX40 agonist ivuxolimab. The receptors stem from an adult with an advanced solid tumor such as melanoma, head and neck, liver or kidney cancer. Each CDR3 is given with its conserved first and last residue. The D gene is left open where the match is weak. Size is stated for part of the rows, as once, few or many counts, or as a class when the clone is expanded.

v_call	j_call	clone_size	d_call	cdr3_aa	cdr3_nt
TRBV6-1	TRBJ1-2	.	TRBD1	CASSATGTDYGYTF	TGTGCCAGCAGTGCAACCGGGACAGACTATGGCTACACCTTC
TRBV27	TRBJ1-2	few	.	CASSLAGNYGYTF	TGTGCCAGCAGTCTTGCCGGAAACTATGGCTACACCTTC
TRBV2	TRBJ2-6	few	.	CASRTKGSGANVLTF	TGTGCCAGCAGAACAAAGGGGTCCGGGGCCAACGTCCTGACTTTC
TRBV18	TRBJ2-2	.	.	CASSLIGDGFTGELFF	TGTGCCAGCTCACTCATAGGCGATGGCTTCACCGGGGAGCTGTTTTTT
TRBV28	TRBJ2-7	.	TRBD1	CASSPGTGPFYEQYF	TGTGCCAGCAGTCCCGGGACAGGGCCCTTTTACGAGCAGTACTTC
TRBV27	TRBJ2-3	.	TRBD2	CASRYSLGGSTDTQYF	TGTGCCAGCAGGTATTCATTGGGAGGGAGCACAGATACGCAGTATTTT
TRBV5-4	TRBJ2-2	.	.	CASSLPQLQNTGELFF	TGTGCCAGCAGCTTACCCCAACTCCAGAACACCGGGGAGCTGTTTTTT
TRBV18	TRBJ2-2	.	TRBD2	CASSHGTSGYTGELFF	TGTGCCAGCTCACATGGGACTAGCGGGTACACCGGGGAGCTGTTTTTT
TRBV11-2	TRBJ2-7	.	.	CASSLGGGFLHEQYF	TGTGCCAGCAGCTTAGGTGGGGGCTTTCTCCACGAGCAGTACTTC
TRBV30	TRBJ1-1	few	.	CRAGHLNTEAFF	TGTCGGGCGGGACACCTAAACACTGAAGCTTTCTTT
TRBV9	TRBJ2-3	.	.	CASSVFGSATDTQYF	TGTGCCAGCAGCGTATTTGGTAGCGCCACAGATACGCAGTATTTT
TRBV5-1	TRBJ2-1	.	.	CASSLDWVSYNEQFF	TGCGCCAGCAGCTTGGATTGGGTCTCCTACAATGAGCAGTTCTTC
TRBV4-1	TRBJ1-3	.	.	CASSQGPLLENTIYF	TGCGCCAGCAGCCAAGGTCCGCTACTTGAAAACACCATATATTTT
TRBV18	TRBJ2-3	.	.	CASSPPGTDTQYF	TGTGCCAGCTCACCACCAGGGACAGATACGCAGTATTTT
TRBV4-1	TRBJ2-7	.	.	CASSQEGGSEQYF	TGCGCCAGCAGCCAAGAAGGAGGGTCCGAGCAGTACTTC
TRBV7-3	TRBJ2-3	once	TRBD1	CASSPGQGADTQYF	TGTGCCAGCAGCCCAGGACAGGGGGCAGATACGCAGTATTTT
TRBV9	TRBJ2-2	.	.	CASSPEGNTGELFF	TGTGCCAGCAGCCCGGAAGGGAACACCGGGGAGCTGTTTTTT
TRBV27	TRBJ1-5	.	.	CASSLIGSNQPQHF	TGTGCCAGCAGTTTAATTGGGAGCAATCAGCCCCAGCATTTT
TRBV15	TRBJ2-5	.	TRBD1	CATRRGTDQETQYF	TGTGCCACCAGGAGAGGGACAGACCAAGAGACCCAGTACTTC
TRBV30	TRBJ2-1	.	.	CAWTQATREQFF	TGTGCCTGGACCCAAGCAACGCGGGAGCAGTTCTTC
TRBV9	TRBJ2-5	.	TRBD2	CASSGTRLAGGQETQYF	TGTGCCAGCAGCGGAACTCGACTAGCGGGTGGCCAAGAGACCCAGTACTTC
TRBV7-8	TRBJ2-5	.	TRBD1	CASSDWDRAPQETQYF	TGTGCCAGCAGCGATTGGGACAGGGCCCCCCAAGAGACCCAGTACTTC
TRBV7-6	TRBJ2-2	.	.	CASSLSAGTAGELFF	TGTGCCAGCAGCTTATCCGCTGGGACCGCCGGGGAGCTGTTTTTT
TRBV6-5	TRBJ2-5	.	.	CASSYFGGGLRETQYF	TGTGCCAGCAGTTACTTTGGGGGCGGCTTGAGGGAGACCCAGTACTTC
TRBV9	TRBJ1-1	.	.	CASSSVGTPGPDTEAFF	TGTGCCAGCAGCTCAGTTGGGACCCCGGGCCCCGACACTGAAGCTTTCTTT
TRBV11-2	TRBJ1-5	.	.	CASSLDGYSNQPQHF	TGTGCCAGCAGCTTAGATGGGTATAGCAATCAGCCCCAGCATTTT
TRBV28	TRBJ2-3	.	.	CASSFSGRVTDTQYF	TGTGCCAGCAGTTTCTCCGGCCGGGTCACAGATACGCAGTATTTT
TRBV29-1	TRBJ1-2	once	TRBD1	CSVEGDSGGYTF	TGCAGCGTTGAAGGGGACAGTGGAGGCTACACCTTC
TRBV27	TRBJ2-7	.	.	CASSLYGSSYEQYF	TGTGCCAGCAGTTTATACGGAAGCTCCTACGAGCAGTACTTC
TRBV4-3	TRBJ2-7	.	TRBD2	CASSQGTFGRAYEQYF	TGCGCCAGCAGCCAAGGAACTTTCGGGAGGGCGTACGAGCAGTACTTC
TRBV15	TRBJ1-1	.	.	CATSRDRGWEAFF	TGTGCCACCAGCAGAGATCGAGGGTGGGAAGCTTTCTTT
TRBV4-1	TRBJ2-7	.	.	CASSQGSGAYEQYF	TGCGCCAGCAGCCAAGGTAGCGGAGCCTACGAGCAGTACTTC
TRBV5-1	TRBJ2-3	.	TRBD2	CASRSASGRDADTQYF	TGCGCCAGCCGGAGCGCTAGCGGGAGGGATGCGGATACGCAGTATTTT
TRBV11-3	TRBJ2-1	.	TRBD2	CASSLVLAGYNEQFF	TGTGCCAGCAGCTTAGTACTAGCGGGTTACAATGAGCAGTTCTTC
TRBV6-5	TRBJ2-7	.	TRBD1	CASSYTTGGDEQYF	TGTGCCAGCAGTTATACGACAGGGGGCGACGAGCAGTACTTC
TRBV28	TRBJ2-7	once	TRBD2	CASSSRTSGYEQYF	TGTGCCAGCAGTTCCCGGACTAGCGGGTACGAGCAGTACTTC
TRBV28	TRBJ2-3	.	.	CASSLWQGSTDTQYF	TGTGCCAGCAGTTTATGGCAGGGGTCCACAGATACGCAGTATTTT
TRBV9	TRBJ1-4	.	TRBD1	CASSVGGQGGEKLFF	TGTGCCAGCAGCGTAGGCGGACAGGGTGGGGAAAAACTGTTTTTT
TRBV2	TRBJ2-7	.	.	CASSFWDNYEQYF	TGTGCCAGCAGTTTTTGGGATAACTACGAGCAGTACTTC
TRBV27	TRBJ1-1	.	TRBD1	CASSPGQGFRNTEAFF	TGTGCCAGCAGTCCGGGACAGGGGTTCAGGAACACTGAAGCTTTCTTT
TRBV4-2	TRBJ1-4	.	.	CASRPSSGELFF	TGTGCCAGCAGACCCTCGTCGGGAGAACTGTTTTTT
TRBV10-2	TRBJ2-7	once	TRBD2	CASSAGLAGEGEQYF	TGCGCCAGCAGTGCGGGACTAGCGGGAGAGGGAGAGCAGTACTTC
TRBV9	TRBJ1-2	.	.	CASSVVTHPDYGYTF	TGTGCCAGCAGCGTAGTCACTCATCCCGACTATGGCTACACCTTC
TRBV19	TRBJ1-2	.	TRBD1	CASTLGGTGKEGYTF	TGTGCCAGTACCCTCGGAGGGACAGGGAAGGAGGGCTACACCTTC
TRBV4-2	TRBJ2-7	.	.	CASSQDRGYEQYF	TGTGCCAGCAGCCAAGATCGGGGGTACGAGCAGTACTTC
TRBV5-4	TRBJ2-7	.	.	CASSLRLSPYEQYF	TGTGCCAGCAGCTTGCGTCTGTCCCCCTACGAGCAGTACTTC
TRBV4-1	TRBJ2-7	.	TRBD2	CASSQEGGLAGGEQYF	TGCGCCAGCAGCCAGGAGGGTGGACTAGCGGGGGGTGAGCAGTACTTC
TRBV5-1	TRBJ1-3	.	.	CASSLGSGNTIYF	TGCGCCAGCAGCTTGGGCAGTGGAAACACCATATATTTT
TRBV29-1	TRBJ2-3	.	TRBD1	CSVEVTGDGTDTQYF	TGCAGCGTTGAAGTCACAGGGGACGGCACAGATACGCAGTATTTT
TRBV27	TRBJ1-5	.	.	CASRRQSYSNQPQHF	TGTGCCAGCAGAAGACAGTCGTATAGCAATCAGCCCCAGCATTTT
TRBV11-2	TRBJ2-7	.	TRBD2	CASSPSGRAYEQYF	TGTGCCAGCAGCCCCAGCGGGAGAGCCTACGAGCAGTACTTC